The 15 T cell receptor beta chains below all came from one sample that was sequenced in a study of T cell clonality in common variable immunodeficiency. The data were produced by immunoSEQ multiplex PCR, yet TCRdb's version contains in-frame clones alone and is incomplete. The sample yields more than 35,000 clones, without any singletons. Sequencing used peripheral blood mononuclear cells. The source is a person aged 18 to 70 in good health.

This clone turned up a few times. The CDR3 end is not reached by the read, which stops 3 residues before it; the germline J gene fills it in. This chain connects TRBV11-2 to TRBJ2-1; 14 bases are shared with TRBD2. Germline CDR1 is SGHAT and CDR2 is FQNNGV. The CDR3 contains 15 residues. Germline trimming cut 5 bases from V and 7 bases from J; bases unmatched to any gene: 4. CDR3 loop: CASSQTSGRGNEQFF. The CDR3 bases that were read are TGTGCCAGCAGCCAGACTAGCGGGAGGGGTAATGAG.

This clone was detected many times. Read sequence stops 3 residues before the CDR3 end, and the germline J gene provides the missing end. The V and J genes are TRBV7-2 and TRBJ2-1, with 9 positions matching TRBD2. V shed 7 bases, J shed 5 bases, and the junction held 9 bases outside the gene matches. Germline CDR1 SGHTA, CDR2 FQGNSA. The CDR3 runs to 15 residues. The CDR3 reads CASIPPSGINNEQFF. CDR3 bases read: TGTGCCAGCATCCCCCCTAGCGGGATTAACAATGAG.

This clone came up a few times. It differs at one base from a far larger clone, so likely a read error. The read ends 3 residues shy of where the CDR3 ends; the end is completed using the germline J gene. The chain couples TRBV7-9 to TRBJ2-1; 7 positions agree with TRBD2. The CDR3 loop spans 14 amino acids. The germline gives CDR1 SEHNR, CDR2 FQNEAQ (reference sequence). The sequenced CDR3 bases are TGTGCCGGCAGCTTAGACCCTAGCGGCTATGAG. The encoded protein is CAGSLDPSGYE. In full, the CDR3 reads CAGSLDPSGYEQFF.

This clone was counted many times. The CDR3 loop reads CASSLVVRPDYGYTF. CDR3 DNA (partial): TGTGCCAGCAGCTTAGTGGTCAGGCCCGACTATGGC. The chain couples TRBV7-9 to TRBJ1-2; D gene unclear. The CDR3 end lies 3 residues beyond the end of the read and is filled in from the germline J gene. V lost 1 base to trimming and J lost 3 bases, with 12 bases between them. The CDR3 has 15 residues. Germline loops: CDR1 SEHNR, CDR2 FQNEAQ (reference sequence).

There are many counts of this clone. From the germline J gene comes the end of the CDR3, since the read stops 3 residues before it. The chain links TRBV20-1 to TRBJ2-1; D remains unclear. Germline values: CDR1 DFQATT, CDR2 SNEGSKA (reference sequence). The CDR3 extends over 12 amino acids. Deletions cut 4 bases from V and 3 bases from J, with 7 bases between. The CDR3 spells CSATDNYNEQFF. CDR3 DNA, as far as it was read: TGCAGTGCTACCGACAACTACAATGAG.

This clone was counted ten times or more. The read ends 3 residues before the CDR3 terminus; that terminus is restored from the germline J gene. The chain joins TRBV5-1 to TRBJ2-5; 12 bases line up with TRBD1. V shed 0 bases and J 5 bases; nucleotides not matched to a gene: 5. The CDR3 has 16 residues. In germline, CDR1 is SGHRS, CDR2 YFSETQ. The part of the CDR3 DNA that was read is TGCGCCAGCAGCTTGGCCGGGACAGGGGGCTGGGAGACC. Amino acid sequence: CASSLAGTGGWET. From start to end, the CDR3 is CASSLAGTGGWETQYF.

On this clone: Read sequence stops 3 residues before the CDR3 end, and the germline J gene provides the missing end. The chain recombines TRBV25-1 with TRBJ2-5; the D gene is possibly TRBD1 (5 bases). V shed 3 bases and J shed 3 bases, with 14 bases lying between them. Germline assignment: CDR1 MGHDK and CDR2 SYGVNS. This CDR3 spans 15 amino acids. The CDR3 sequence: CASSEVGVGKETQYF. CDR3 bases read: TGTGCCAGCAGTGAGGTAGGGGTGGGGAAAGAGACC.

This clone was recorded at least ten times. The CDR3 loop reads CASRSGTDNSPLHF. The sequenced CDR3 bases are TGCGCCAGCAGATCCGGGACAGATAATTCACCC. The rearrangement joins TRBV5-1 to TRBJ1-6; the match to TRBD1 covers 7 bases. The read finishes 3 residues shy of the CDR3 end, and the germline J gene is used to complete it. V lost 5 bases and J lost 5; bases outside the gene matches: 4. The V gene's germline CDR1 is SGHRS and CDR2 YFSETQ. The CDR3 consists of 14 residues.

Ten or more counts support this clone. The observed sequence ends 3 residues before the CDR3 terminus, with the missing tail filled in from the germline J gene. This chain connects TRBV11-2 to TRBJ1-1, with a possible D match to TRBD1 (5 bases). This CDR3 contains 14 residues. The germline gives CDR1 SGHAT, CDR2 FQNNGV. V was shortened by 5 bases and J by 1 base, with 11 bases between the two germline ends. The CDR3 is CASSVGGSNTEAFF. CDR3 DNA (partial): TGTGCCAGCAGCGTCGGGGGGTCGAACACTGAA.

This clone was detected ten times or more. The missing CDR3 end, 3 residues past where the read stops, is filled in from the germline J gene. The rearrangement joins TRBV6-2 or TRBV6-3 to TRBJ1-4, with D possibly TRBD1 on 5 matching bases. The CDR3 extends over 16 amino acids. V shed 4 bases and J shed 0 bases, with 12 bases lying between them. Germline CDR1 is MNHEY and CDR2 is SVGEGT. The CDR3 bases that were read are TGTGCCAGCAGTTCCGACAGCCCTGCAACTAATGAAAAA. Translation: CASSSDSPATNEK. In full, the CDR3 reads CASSSDSPATNEKLFF.

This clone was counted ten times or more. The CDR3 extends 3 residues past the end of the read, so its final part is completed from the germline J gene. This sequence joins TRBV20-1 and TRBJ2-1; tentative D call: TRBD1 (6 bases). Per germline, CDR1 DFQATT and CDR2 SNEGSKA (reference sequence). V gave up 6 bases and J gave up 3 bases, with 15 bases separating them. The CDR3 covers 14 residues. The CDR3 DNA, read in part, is TGCAGTGCCGAGCAGGGGTCAGACTACAATGAG. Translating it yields CSAEQGSDYNE. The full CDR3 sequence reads CSAEQGSDYNEQFF.

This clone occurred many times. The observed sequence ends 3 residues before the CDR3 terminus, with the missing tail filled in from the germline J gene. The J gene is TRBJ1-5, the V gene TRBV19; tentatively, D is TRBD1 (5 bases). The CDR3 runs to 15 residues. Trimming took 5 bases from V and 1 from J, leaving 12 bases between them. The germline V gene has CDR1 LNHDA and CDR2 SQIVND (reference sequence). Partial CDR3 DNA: TGTGCCAGTAGTGCGGGACTCCGGAGCAATCAGCCC. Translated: CASSAGLRSNQP. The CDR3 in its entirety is CASSAGLRSNQPQHF.

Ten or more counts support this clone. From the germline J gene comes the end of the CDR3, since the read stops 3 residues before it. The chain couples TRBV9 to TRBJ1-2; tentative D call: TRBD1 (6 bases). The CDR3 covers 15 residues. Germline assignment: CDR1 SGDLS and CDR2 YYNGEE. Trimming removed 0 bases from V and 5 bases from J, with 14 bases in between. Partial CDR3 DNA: TGTGCCAGCAGCGTAGGGACAGCACTCGGATATGGC. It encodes CASSVGTALGYG. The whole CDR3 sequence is CASSVGTALGYGYTF.

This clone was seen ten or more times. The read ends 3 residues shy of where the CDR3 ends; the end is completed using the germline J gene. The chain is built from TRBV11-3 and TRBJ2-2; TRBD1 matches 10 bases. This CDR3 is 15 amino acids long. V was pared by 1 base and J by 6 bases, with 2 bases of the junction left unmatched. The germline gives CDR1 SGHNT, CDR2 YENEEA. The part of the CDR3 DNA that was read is TGTGCCAGCAGCTTAGCCGGGACAGGGGCCGGGGAG. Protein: CASSLAGTGAGE. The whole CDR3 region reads CASSLAGTGAGELFF.

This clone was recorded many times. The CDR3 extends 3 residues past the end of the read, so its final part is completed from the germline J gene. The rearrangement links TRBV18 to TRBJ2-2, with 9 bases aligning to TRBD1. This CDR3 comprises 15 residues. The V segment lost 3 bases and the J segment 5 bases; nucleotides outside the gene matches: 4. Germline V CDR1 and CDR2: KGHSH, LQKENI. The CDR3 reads CASSPETGGTGELFF. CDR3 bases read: TGTGCCAGCTCACCTGAGACAGGGGGGACCGGGGAG.